The 2 T cell receptor beta chains reported below all come from one sample, sequenced in a study of blood T cell repertoires in COVID-19. Profiled with immunoSEQ multiplex PCR; TCRdb holds only in-frame clones, not every one. The sample shows about 170,000 clones, over 70% of them seen only once. The material sequenced was peripheral blood. Receptor source: a woman aged 70-85 years who had recovered from COVID-19.

This chain links TRBV4-2 with TRBJ1-1; a possible D gene is TRBD1 (5 bases). Germline CDR1 reads LGHNA; CDR2 reads YNFKEQ. The CDR3 sequence is 13 residues long. V shed 6 bases and J shed 6 bases, with 14 bases lying between them. The CDR3 bases are TGTGCCAGCAGGGGGCAGGGTATCTCTGAAGCTTTCTTT. Its translation is CASRGQGISEAFF.

In nucleotides, the CDR3 is TGCAGCGCCGGACAGGGCGGGGAAAAACTGTTTTTT. Translation: CSAGQGGEKLFF. The V gene is TRBV29-1, the J gene TRBJ1-4; TRBD1 matches at 8 bases. The CDR3 totals 12 residues. The V segment lost 7 bases and the J segment 8 bases; nucleotides outside the gene matches: 6. Per germline, CDR1 SQVTM and CDR2 ANQGSEA. The full variable domain, in which reference TRBV29-1 and TRBJ1-4 provide the parts outside the CDR3, is SAVISQKPSRDICQRGTSLTIQCQVDSQVTMMFWYRQQPGQSLTLIATANQGSEATYESGFVIDKFPISRPNLTFSTLTVSNMSPEDSSIYLCSAGQGGEKLFFGSGTQLSVL.